This entry lists 28 T cell receptor beta chains sequenced from one sample in a study of blood T cell repertoires in COVID-19. This table comes from immunoSEQ multiplex PCR, and its TCRdb copy is limited to in-frame clones, with some not included. The table lists approximately 200,000 clones, about 85% of them singletons. Material: peripheral blood. These receptors were taken from a woman in her twenties or thirties with active or convalescent COVID-19.

V usage is TRBV7-9 and J usage is TRBJ2-2, with TRBD2 identical over 8 bases. J lost 2 bases, V lost 1 base, and 3 bases had no gene match. Germline values: CDR1 SEHNR, CDR2 FQNEAQ (reference sequence). The CDR3 consists of 16 residues. The CDR3 reads CASSLELAANTGELFF. The CDR3 DNA follows: TGTGCCAGCAGCTTAGAACTAGCGGCAAACACCGGGGAGCTGTTTTTT.

The chain couples TRBV7-9 to TRBJ1-1; D remains ambiguous. This CDR3 contains 12 residues. Germline CDR1 and CDR2: SEHNR and FQNEAQ (reference sequence). Trimming shortened V by 3 bases and J by 4 bases, and 6 bases separated the two germline ends. For the CDR3, the DNA is TGTGCCAGCAGCTTCCCGGGCACTGAAGCTTTCTTT. It yields the protein CASSFPGTEAFF.

This clone came up a few times. The chain recombines TRBV15 with TRBJ1-2; TRBD1 matches 9 bases. Germline CDR1 reads LNHNV; CDR2 reads YYDKDF (reference sequence). CDR3 size: 14 residues. The V and J ends lost 3 bases and 5 bases, in that order; junction bases with no gene match: 4. CDR3 residues: CATSSGQGLYGYTF. The CDR3 DNA follows: TGTGCCACCAGCAGTGGACAGGGGTTGTATGGCTACACCTTC.

This rearrangement joins TRBV20-1 to TRBJ1-1, with D possibly TRBD1 on 6 matching bases. CDR3 size: 15 residues. CDR1 and CDR2 (germline): DFQATT, SNEGSKA (reference sequence). V lost 3 bases and J lost 0, with 14 bases in between. CDR3 sequence: CSASTGLEMNTEAFF. In DNA, the CDR3 is TGCAGTGCTAGTACAGGGCTAGAGATGAACACTGAAGCTTTCTTT.

The V gene is TRBV6-2 or TRBV6-3, the J gene TRBJ2-4; D is possibly TRBD1 (5 bases). Germline assignment: CDR1 MNHEY and CDR2 SVGEGT. There are 15 residues in the CDR3. With 7 bases removed from V and 0 bases from J, the gap between germline ends came to 13 bases. The CDR3 loop is CASTPTALAKNIQYF. The CDR3 DNA follows: TGTGCCAGCACCCCGACAGCCCTAGCCAAAAACATTCAGTACTTC.

This sequence joins TRBV27 and TRBJ2-7; TRBD2 matches 9 bases. V shed 11 bases and J 3 bases; nucleotides not matched to a gene: 5. The germline gives CDR1 MNHEY, CDR2 SMNVEV (reference sequence). The CDR3 runs to 12 residues. CDR3 nucleotide sequence: TGTGCCTCGGGACTAGCTTTCTACGAGCAGTACTTC. It specifies CASGLAFYEQYF.

The chain joins TRBV5-4 to TRBJ1-1; no clear D. In germline, CDR1 is SGHNT, CDR2 YYREEE (reference sequence). The CDR3 totals 14 residues. Trimming stripped 4 bases from V and 1 base from J, with 11 bases between. The DNA for the CDR3 is TGTGCCAGCAGCCGCTCAACTTCGAACACTGAAGCTTTCTTT. This translates into CASSRSTSNTEAFF.

This chain connects TRBV11-3 to TRBJ2-2; TRBD2 aligns across 8 bases. V lost 1 base and J lost 4; bases outside the gene matches: 5. This CDR3 is 16 amino acids long. Germline V gene sequence: CDR1 SGHNT, CDR2 YENEEA. As DNA, the CDR3 is TGTGCCAGCAGCTTAGGGGCGGGGGGCGCCACCGGGGAGCTGTTTTTT. Protein product: CASSLGAGGATGELFF.

The chain carries TRBV4-1 and TRBJ1-1, with 7 bases identical to TRBD1. V dropped 4 bases and J dropped 7; count of bases not matched to a gene: 6. Germline values: CDR1 MGHRA, CDR2 YSYEKL. The CDR3 runs 13 residues. The DNA for the CDR3 is TGCGCCAGCAGCCTCCGAGGGGGCAGTGAAGCTTTCTTT. This encodes CASSLRGGSEAFF.

V gene TRBV18 combines with J gene TRBJ2-1; 10 bases line up with TRBD2. The CDR3 is made up of 16 amino acids. V shed 4 bases and J 1 base; nucleotides not matched to a gene: 4. Germline CDR1 reads KGHSH; CDR2 reads LQKENI. This CDR3 reads CASSRELAGSYNEQFF. CDR3 DNA sequence: TGTGCCAGCTCACGGGAACTAGCGGGATCCTACAATGAGCAGTTCTTC.

The chain uses TRBV19 and TRBJ2-3; a weak D match, TRBD2 (6 bases). CDR1 is LNHDA and CDR2 is SQIVND in the germline V gene (reference sequence). V shed 6 bases and J shed 2 bases, with 18 bases lying between them. CDR3 length: 16 amino acids. CDR3 bases: TGTGCCAGTAGGGCCCCAGGGCGGGAACACACAGATACGCAGTATTTT. Protein product: CASRAPGREHTDTQYF.

The rearrangement links TRBV7-9 to TRBJ2-5, with 9 bases that match TRBD2. V gave up 8 bases and J gave up 4 bases; unmatched junction bases: 8. CDR1 and CDR2 from the germline V gene are SEHNR and FQNEAQ (reference sequence). The CDR3 loop spans 14 amino acids. This CDR3 is CASRPGLAGETQYF. CDR3 DNA: TGTGCCAGCCGTCCGGGACTAGCAGGAGAGACCCAGTACTTC.

This chain uses TRBV24-1 with TRBJ2-5, with D possibly TRBD1 on 6 matching bases. V lost 2 bases, J lost 2 bases, and 8 bases lay in between. The CDR3 covers 14 residues. Germline values: CDR1 KGHDR, CDR2 SFDVKD. CDR3 sequence reads: CATSDYDRQETQYF. The CDR3 DNA follows: TGTGCCACCAGTGATTACGACAGGCAAGAGACCCAGTACTTC.

The chain couples TRBV24-1 to TRBJ1-5, with D maybe TRBD1 (6 bases). Trimming removed 6 bases at V and 7 bases at J, with 9 bases between. This CDR3 has 12 residues. CDR1 KGHDR and CDR2 SFDVKD come from the germline V gene. CDR3 region: CATSQGSQPQHF. CDR3 in DNA: TGTGCCACCAGTCAGGGGAGCCAGCCCCAGCATTTT.

The chain joins TRBV15 to TRBJ2-7, with 7 positions matching TRBD2. The CDR3 covers 15 residues. Germline values: CDR1 LNHNV, CDR2 YYDKDF (reference sequence). The ends lost 3 bases at V and 4 bases at J; junction bases unmatched: 9. The CDR3 DNA is TGTGCCACCAGCAGTAATTTGCGGGAGCTTTACGAGCAGTACTTC. It is translated as CATSSNLRELYEQYF. Full variable domain (rest looked up from reference TRBV15 and TRBJ2-7): DAMVIQNPRYQVTQFGKPVTLSCSQTLNHNVMYWYQQKSSQAPKLLFHYYDKDFNNEADTPDNFQSRRPNTSFCFLDIRSPGLGDTAMYLCATSSNLRELYEQYFGPGTRLTVT.

The chain is built from TRBV29-1 and TRBJ1-1; 7 bases are a match to TRBD1. The V gene's germline CDR1 is SQVTM and CDR2 ANQGSEA. Losses at the gene ends were 7 bases for V and 1 base for J; bases not matched to a gene: 9. This CDR3 has 14 amino acids. The CDR3 sequence: CSARGTAQNTEAFF. The CDR3 nucleotides read TGCAGCGCCCGGGGGACAGCCCAGAACACTGAAGCTTTCTTT. Full variable domain (remainder filled in from reference TRBV29-1 and TRBJ1-1): SAVISQKPSRDICQRGTSLTIQCQVDSQVTMMFWYRQQPGQSLTLIATANQGSEATYESGFVIDKFPISRPNLTFSTLTVSNMSPEDSSIYLCSARGTAQNTEAFFGQGTRLTVV.

CDR3 bases: TGTGCCAGCAGTCGGACAGGGGGCGACACTGAAGCTTTCTTT. Its translation: CASSRTGGDTEAFF. The chain recombines TRBV7-9 with TRBJ1-1; 11 positions match TRBD1. Losses at the gene ends were 6 bases for V and 3 bases for J; bases not matched to a gene: 3. The CDR3 is 14 amino acids. Germline assignment: CDR1 SEHNR and CDR2 FQNEAQ (reference sequence).

V is TRBV15 and J is TRBJ1-2; 9 positions match TRBD1. This CDR3 is 16 amino acids long. CDR1 and CDR2 from the germline V gene are LNHNV and YYDKDF (reference sequence). V dropped 3 bases and J dropped 5; count of bases not matched to a gene: 10. In nucleotides, the CDR3 is TGTGCCACCAGCAGCGGAGACGGACAGGGGCCATATGGCTACACCTTC. This translates into CATSSGDGQGPYGYTF.

V usage is TRBV12-3 or TRBV12-4 and J usage is TRBJ1-4; D gene uncertain. The CDR3 spans 13 residues. V shed 5 bases and J shed 4 bases, with 8 bases lying between them. The CDR3 DNA follows: TGTGCCAGCAGTCGGCAGGATAATGAAAAACTGTTTTTT. Translated: CASSRQDNEKLFF.

CDR3 nucleotides: TGTGCCAGTCGACTTGCCGGAGGATCGTATGAAAAACTGTTTTTT. Its translation is CASRLAGGSYEKLFF. This chain uses TRBV19 with TRBJ1-4, with D hard to call. The CDR3 is 15 residues long. The germline gives CDR1 LNHDA, CDR2 SQIVND (reference sequence). V was clipped by 8 bases and J by 6 bases, with 19 bases between them.

The CDR3 sequence: CASSLVVSGSGGTQYF. The CDR3 nucleotides are TGTGCCAGCAGCTTAGTCGTTAGCGGGAGTGGTGGTACGCAGTATTTT. This chain links TRBV7-9 with TRBJ2-3, with TRBD2 matching 9 bases. CDR3 length equals 16 residues. CDR1 SEHNR and CDR2 FQNEAQ come from the germline V gene (reference sequence). Trimming took 1 base from V and 8 from J; bases not matched to a gene: 10.

The chain links TRBV5-1 to TRBJ2-3; TRBD2 might be the D (6 bases). Germline V CDR1 and CDR2: SGHRS, YFSETQ. This CDR3 has 15 residues. The V and J ends lost 6 bases and 4 bases respectively, with 18 bases between them. The CDR3 bases are TGCGCCAGCACTTGGAAGGGCGGGGTGGCAGATACGCAGTATTTT. Translation: CASTWKGGVADTQYF.

The chain couples TRBV5-8 to TRBJ1-2; 8 bases line up with TRBD1. V was pared by 5 bases and J by 3 bases, with 6 bases of the junction left unmatched. Looked up from germline, CDR1 is SGHTS and CDR2 is YDEGEE. The CDR3 is 14 residues long. Here the CDR3 reads CASRQTGGYYGYTF. The CDR3 bases are TGTGCCAGCAGGCAAACAGGGGGGTACTATGGCTACACCTTC. The whole variable domain, remainder taken from reference TRBV5-8 and TRBJ1-2, is EAGVTQSPTHLIKTRGQQATLRCSPISGHTSVYWYQQALGLGLQFLLWYDEGEERNRGNFPPRFSGRQFPNYSSELNVNALELEDSALYLCASRQTGGYYGYTFGSGTRLTVV.

V usage is TRBV19 and J usage is TRBJ1-2, with 8 bases fitting TRBD1. CDR3 length: 12 amino acids. V gave up 8 bases and J gave up 8 bases; unmatched junction bases: 7. Germline V gene lookup returns CDR1 LNHDA and CDR2 SQIVND (reference sequence). DNA of the CDR3: TGTGCCAGTGGACAGGGTTCTGCAGGCTACACCTTC. It codes for CASGQGSAGYTF. Combining the CDR3 with reference TRBV19 and TRBJ1-2 gives the whole variable domain DGGITQSPKYLFRKEGQNVTLSCEQNLNHDAMYWYRQDPGQGLRLIYYSQIVNDFQKGDIAEGYSVSREKKESFPLTVTSAQKNPTAFYLCASGQGSAGYTFGSGTRLTVV.

The V and J genes are TRBV30 and TRBJ1-1; D remains unclear. The CDR3 consists of 13 residues. CDR1 and CDR2 from the germline V gene are GTSNPN and SVGIG (reference sequence). V lost 0 bases and J 4 bases, leaving 9 bases between the germline ends. CDR3: CAWSVQVSTEAFF. CDR3 sequence (DNA): TGTGCCTGGAGTGTACAAGTCAGCACTGAAGCTTTCTTT.

The chain employs TRBV6-5 and TRBJ1-6, with D maybe TRBD1 (5 bases). This CDR3 is 16 amino acids long. The germline V gene encodes CDR1 MNHEY and CDR2 SVGAGI. V was shortened by 0 bases and J by 2 bases, with 8 bases between the two germline ends. The CDR3 coding sequence is TGTGCCAGCAGTTACTCCGGGGGTCCCTATAATTCACCCCTCCACTTT. Encoded protein: CASSYSGGPYNSPLHF.

V is TRBV24-1 and J is TRBJ2-5; D is perhaps TRBD2 (5 bases). The CDR3 consists of 13 residues. V lost 4 bases and J 2 bases, leaving 7 bases between the germline ends. Germline CDR1 KGHDR, CDR2 SFDVKD. The CDR3 reads CATSETGQETQYF. DNA for the CDR3: TGTGCCACCAGTGAGACGGGGCAAGAGACCCAGTACTTC.

The rearrangement uses TRBV10-3 and TRBJ1-2, with 9 bases identical to TRBD1. V was clipped by 3 bases and J by 6 bases; unmatched bases: 2. CDR3 length: 13 residues. Germline assignment: CDR1 ENHRY and CDR2 SYGVKD. Here the CDR3 reads CAISEQGADGYTF. Written as DNA, the CDR3 is TGTGCCATCAGTGAACAGGGGGCCGATGGCTACACCTTC.